One sample yielded the 2 T cell receptor beta chains listed below, sequenced in a study of T-cell memory formation after mild COVID-19. TCRdb independently ran MiXCR on the 5' RACE reads; one entry per CDR3 protein. The table has roughly 300,000 distinct CDR3 sequences, roughly 15% seen once; the top ten hold 20% to 25%. Sequencing was performed on PBMCs or a T cell subset sorted from them (not recorded which). The receptors derive from a man between 18 and 35 years old who had mild COVID-19 (a few samples of this study predate the infection). Cell type and time point are not known.

This clonotype was seen a few times. The rearrangement links TRBV2 to TRBJ1-6, with D possibly TRBD1 on 5 matching bases. The CDR3 sequence is 12 residues long. Trimming stripped 7 bases from V and 16 bases from J, with 17 bases between. CDR1 is SNHLY, CDR2 FYNNEI, per germline. In nucleotides, the CDR3 is TGTGCCAGCATGGCGTTGGGGCGGAATCTCCACTTT. It encodes CASMALGRNLHF.

Here the CDR3 DNA reads TGCGCCAGCAGCTCGAGCGGAAACACCGGGGAGCTGTTTTTT. Amino acid sequence: CASSSSGNTGELFF. V gene TRBV5-1 combines with J gene TRBJ2-2; possible D gene TRBD2, 5 bases. V gave up 3 bases and J gave up 2 bases, with 8 bases separating them. The CDR3 has 14 residues. Germline CDR1 and CDR2: SGHRS and YFSETQ.